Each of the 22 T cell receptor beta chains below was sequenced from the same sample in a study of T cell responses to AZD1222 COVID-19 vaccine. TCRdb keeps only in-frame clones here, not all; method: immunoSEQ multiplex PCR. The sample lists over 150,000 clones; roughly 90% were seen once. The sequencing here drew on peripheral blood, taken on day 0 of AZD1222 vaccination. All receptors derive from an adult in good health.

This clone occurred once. The CDR3 reads CASSSPVGEGEAFF. In DNA, the CDR3 is TGTGCCAGCAGTTCGCCCGTCGGGGAGGGTGAAGCTTTCTTT. V gene TRBV6-2 or TRBV6-3 combines with J gene TRBJ1-1; no clear D. Trimming stripped 4 bases from V and 7 bases from J, with 16 bases between. Germline V CDR1 and CDR2: MNHEY, SVGEGT. The CDR3 contains 14 residues.

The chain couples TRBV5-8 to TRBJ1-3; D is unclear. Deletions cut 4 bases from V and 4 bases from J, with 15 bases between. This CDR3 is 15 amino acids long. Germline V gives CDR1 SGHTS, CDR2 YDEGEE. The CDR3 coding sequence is TGTGCCAGCAGCCCCGGTTTCGTCAGGGGAAACACCATATATTTT. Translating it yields CASSPGFVRGNTIYF. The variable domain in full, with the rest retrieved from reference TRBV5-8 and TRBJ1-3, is EAGVTQSPTHLIKTRGQQATLRCSPISGHTSVYWYQQALGLGLQFLLWYDEGEERNRGNFPPRFSGRQFPNYSSELNVNALELEDSALYLCASSPGFVRGNTIYFGEGSWLTVV.

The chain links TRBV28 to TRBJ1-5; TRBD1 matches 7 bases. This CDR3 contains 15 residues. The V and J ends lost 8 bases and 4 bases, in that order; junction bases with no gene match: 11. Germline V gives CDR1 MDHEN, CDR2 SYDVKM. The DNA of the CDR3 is TGTGCCAGCTTAGGAGGGGACAGAGGGAATCAGCCCCAGCATTTT. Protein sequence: CASLGGDRGNQPQHF.

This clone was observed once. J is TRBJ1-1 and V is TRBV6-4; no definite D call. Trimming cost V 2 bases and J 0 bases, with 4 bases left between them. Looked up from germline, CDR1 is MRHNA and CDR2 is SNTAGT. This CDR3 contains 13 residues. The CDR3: CASSDAMNTEAFF. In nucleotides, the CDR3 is TGTGCCAGCAGTGACGCCATGAACACTGAAGCTTTCTTT.

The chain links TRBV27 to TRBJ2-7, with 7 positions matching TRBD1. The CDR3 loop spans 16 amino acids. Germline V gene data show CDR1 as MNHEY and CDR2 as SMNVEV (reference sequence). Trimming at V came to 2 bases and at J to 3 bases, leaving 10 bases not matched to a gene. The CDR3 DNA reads TGTGCCAGCAGTTTAGCCTCCGGGACAGCAATCTACGAGCAGTACTTC. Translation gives CASSLASGTAIYEQYF.

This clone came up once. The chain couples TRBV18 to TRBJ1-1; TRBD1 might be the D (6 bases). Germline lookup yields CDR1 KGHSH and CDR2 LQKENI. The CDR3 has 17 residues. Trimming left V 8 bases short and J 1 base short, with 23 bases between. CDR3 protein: CASPPGGARGPNTEAFF. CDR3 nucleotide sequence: TGTGCCAGCCCTCCGGGGGGGGCGCGGGGACCGAACACTGAAGCTTTCTTT.

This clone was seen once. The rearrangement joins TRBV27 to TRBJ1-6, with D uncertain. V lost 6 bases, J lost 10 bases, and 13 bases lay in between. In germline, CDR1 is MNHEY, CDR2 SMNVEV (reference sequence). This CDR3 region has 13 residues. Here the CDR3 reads CASSLGSLSPLHF. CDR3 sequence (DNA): TGTGCCAGCAGCCTCGGGTCCCTCTCACCCCTCCACTTT.

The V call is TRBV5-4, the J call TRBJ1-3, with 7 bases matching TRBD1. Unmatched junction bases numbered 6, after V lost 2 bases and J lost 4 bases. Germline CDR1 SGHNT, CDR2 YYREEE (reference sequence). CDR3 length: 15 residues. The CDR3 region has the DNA TGTGCCAGCAGCTTAAAGGGGGCTACAGGAAACACCATATATTTT. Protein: CASSLKGATGNTIYF. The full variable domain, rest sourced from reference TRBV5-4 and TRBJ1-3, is ETGVTQSPTHLIKTRGQQVTLRCSSQSGHNTVSWYQQALGQGPQFIFQYYREEENGRGNFPPRFSGLQFPNYSSELNVNALELDDSALYLCASSLKGATGNTIYFGEGSWLTVV.

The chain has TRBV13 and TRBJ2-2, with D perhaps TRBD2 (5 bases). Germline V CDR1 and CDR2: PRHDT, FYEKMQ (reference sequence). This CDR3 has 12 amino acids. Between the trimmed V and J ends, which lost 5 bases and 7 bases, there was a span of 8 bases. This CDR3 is CASSTGSGELFF. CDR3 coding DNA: TGTGCCAGCAGCACGGGAAGCGGGGAGCTGTTTTTT.

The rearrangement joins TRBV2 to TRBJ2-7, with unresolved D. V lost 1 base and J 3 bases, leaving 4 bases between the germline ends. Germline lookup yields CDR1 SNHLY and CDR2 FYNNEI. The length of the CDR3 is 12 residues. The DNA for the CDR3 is TGTGCCAGCAGTGAAGGCTTCTACGAGCAGTACTTC. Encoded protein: CASSEGFYEQYF.

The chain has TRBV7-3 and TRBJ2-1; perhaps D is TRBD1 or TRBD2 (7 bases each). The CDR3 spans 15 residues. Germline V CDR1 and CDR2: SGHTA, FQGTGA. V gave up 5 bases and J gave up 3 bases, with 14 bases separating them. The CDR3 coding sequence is TGTGCCAGCAGCCCAAGCGGGACAGACTACAATGAGCAGTTCTTC. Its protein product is CASSPSGTDYNEQFF.

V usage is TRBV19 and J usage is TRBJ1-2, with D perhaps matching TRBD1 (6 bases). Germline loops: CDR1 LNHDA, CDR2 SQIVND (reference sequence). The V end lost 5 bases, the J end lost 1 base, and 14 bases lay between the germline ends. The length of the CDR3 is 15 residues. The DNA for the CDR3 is TGTGCCAGTAGTGACCTAAGGACAGATAACTATGGCTACACCTTC. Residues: CASSDLRTDNYGYTF.

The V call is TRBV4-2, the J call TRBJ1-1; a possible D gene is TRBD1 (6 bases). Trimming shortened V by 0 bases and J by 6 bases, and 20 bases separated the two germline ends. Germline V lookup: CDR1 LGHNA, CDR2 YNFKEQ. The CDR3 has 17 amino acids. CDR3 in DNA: TGTGCCAGCAGCCAAGATAGTTGGAGGGGGATAGGTTCTGAAGCTTTCTTT. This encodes CASSQDSWRGIGSEAFF.

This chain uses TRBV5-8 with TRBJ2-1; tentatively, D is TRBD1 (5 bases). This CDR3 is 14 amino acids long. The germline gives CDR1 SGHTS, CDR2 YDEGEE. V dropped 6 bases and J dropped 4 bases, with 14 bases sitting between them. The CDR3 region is CASIQLGVYNEQFF. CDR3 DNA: TGTGCCAGCATCCAATTAGGGGTATACAATGAGCAGTTCTTC.

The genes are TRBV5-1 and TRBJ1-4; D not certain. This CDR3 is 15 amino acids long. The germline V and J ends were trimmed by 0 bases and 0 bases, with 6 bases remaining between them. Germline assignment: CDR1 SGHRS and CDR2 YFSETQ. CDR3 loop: CASSLGLSTNEKLFF. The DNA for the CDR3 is TGCGCCAGCAGCTTGGGGTTATCAACTAATGAAAAACTGTTTTTT.

The CDR3 nucleotides are TGTGCCAGCGGGCCACTAGCGGGGTTCTACGAGCAGTACTTC. This translates into CASGPLAGFYEQYF. This chain connects TRBV21-1 to TRBJ2-7; the table's D call, TRBD2, has no DNA check behind it. TRBV21-1 is assigned pseudogene status. CDR3 length: 14 amino acids.

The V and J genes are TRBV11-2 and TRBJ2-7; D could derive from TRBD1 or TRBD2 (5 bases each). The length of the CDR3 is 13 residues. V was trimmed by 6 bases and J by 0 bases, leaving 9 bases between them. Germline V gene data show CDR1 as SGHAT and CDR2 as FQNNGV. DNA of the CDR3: TGTGCCAGCAGAGGGGACCTCTCCTACGAGCAGTACTTC. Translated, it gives CASRGDLSYEQYF. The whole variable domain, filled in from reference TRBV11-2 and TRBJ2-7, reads EAGVAQSPRYKIIEKRQSVAFWCNPISGHATLYWYQQILGQGPKLLIQFQNNGVVDDSQLPKDRFSAERLKGVDSTLKIQPAKLEDSAVYLCASRGDLSYEQYFGPGTRLTVT.

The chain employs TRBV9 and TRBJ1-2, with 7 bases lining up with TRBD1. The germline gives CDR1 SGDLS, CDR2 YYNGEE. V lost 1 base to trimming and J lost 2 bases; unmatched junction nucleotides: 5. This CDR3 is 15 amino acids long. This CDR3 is CASSVTAQGNYGYTF. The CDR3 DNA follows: TGTGCCAGCAGCGTAACGGCACAGGGGAACTATGGCTACACCTTC.

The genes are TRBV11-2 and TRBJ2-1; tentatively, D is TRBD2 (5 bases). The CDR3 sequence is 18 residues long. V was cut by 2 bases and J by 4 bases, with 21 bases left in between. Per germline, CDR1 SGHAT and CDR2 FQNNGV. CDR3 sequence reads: CASSLSEGRTTKYNEQFF. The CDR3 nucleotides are TGTGCCAGCAGCTTATCAGAGGGCCGCACCACTAAATACAATGAGCAGTTCTTC.

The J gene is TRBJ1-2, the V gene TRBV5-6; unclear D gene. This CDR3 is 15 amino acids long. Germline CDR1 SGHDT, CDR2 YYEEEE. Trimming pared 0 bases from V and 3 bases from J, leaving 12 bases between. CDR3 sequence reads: CASSLEGRKHYGYTF. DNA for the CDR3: TGTGCCAGCAGCTTGGAAGGACGGAAGCACTATGGCTACACCTTC.

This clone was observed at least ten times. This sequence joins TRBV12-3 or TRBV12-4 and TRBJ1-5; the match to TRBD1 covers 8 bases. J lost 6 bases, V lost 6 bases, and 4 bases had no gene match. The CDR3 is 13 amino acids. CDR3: CASSRGPGQPQHF. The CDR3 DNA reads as TGTGCCAGCAGCAGGGGGCCCGGTCAGCCCCAGCATTTT.

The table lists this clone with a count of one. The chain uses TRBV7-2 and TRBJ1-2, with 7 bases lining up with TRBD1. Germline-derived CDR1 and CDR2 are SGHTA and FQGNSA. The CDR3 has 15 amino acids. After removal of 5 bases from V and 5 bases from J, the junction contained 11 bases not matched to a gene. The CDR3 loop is CASSARQGGGYGYTF. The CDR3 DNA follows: TGTGCCAGCAGCGCCCGACAGGGAGGAGGGTATGGCTACACCTTC. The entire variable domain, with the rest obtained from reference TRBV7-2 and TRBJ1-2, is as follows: GAGVSQSPSNKVTEKGKDVELRCDPISGHTALYWYRQSLGQGLEFLIYFQGNSAPDKSGLPSDRFSAERTGGSVSTLTIQRTQQEDSAVYLCASSARQGGGYGYTFGSGTRLTVV.